This T cell receptor beta chain was recorded in a study of blood T cell repertoires in COVID-19. Study information: Acute-phase and convalescent COVID-19 samples originated in the United States, Italy and Spain.

Germline V gene data show CDR1 as MNHEY and CDR2 as SMNVEV (reference sequence). There are 14 residues in the CDR3. Trimming took off 7 bases at V and 6 bases at J, with 15 bases between the two ends. Sequencing used immunoSEQ multiplex PCR; TCRdb keeps in-frame clones, though not all of them. The repertoire consists of 88,000 or so clones, with 70% to 90% occurring once and the leading ten covering about an eighth. The chain has TRBV27 and TRBJ1-4; tentative D call: TRBD1 (5 bases). This sequence originates from a human donor in a cohort sampled during active COVID-19. The sequenced sample consisted of peripheral blood. CDR3 residues: CASKVGATDEKLFF. The CDR3 nucleotides read TGTGCCAGCAAGGTAGGGGCGACTGATGAAAAACTGTTTTTT.